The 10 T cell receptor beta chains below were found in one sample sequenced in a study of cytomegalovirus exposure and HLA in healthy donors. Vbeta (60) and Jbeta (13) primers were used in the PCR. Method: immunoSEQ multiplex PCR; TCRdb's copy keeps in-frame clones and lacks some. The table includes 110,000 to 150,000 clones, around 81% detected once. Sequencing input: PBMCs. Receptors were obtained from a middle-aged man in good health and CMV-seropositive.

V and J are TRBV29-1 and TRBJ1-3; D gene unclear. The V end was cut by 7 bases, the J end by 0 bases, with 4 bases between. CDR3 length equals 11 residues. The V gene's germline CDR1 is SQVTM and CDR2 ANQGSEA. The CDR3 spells CSGHSGNTIYF. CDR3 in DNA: TGCAGCGGACACTCTGGAAACACCATATATTTT.

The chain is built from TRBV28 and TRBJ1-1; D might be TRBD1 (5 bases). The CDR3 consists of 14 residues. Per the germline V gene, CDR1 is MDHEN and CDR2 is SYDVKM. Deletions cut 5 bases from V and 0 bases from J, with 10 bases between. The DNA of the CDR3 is TGTGCCAGCAGTCTCGTCAGGGTGAACACTGAAGCTTTCTTT. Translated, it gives CASSLVRVNTEAFF.

The CDR3 loop reads CASSLAGGLGTEAFF. CDR3 DNA sequence: TGCGCCAGCAGCTTGGCCGGAGGGCTCGGCACTGAAGCTTTCTTT. This sequence joins TRBV5-1 and TRBJ1-1; no firm D call. Trimming took 0 bases from V and 4 from J, leaving 13 bases between them. The CDR3 is 15 residues long. Germline-derived CDR1 and CDR2 are SGHRS and YFSETQ.

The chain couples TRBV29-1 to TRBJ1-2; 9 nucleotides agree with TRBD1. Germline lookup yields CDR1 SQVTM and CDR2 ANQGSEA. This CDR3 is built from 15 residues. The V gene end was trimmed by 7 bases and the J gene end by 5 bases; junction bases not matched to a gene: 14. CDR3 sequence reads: CSAFGQDRGRYGYTF. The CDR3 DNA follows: TGCAGCGCCTTCGGCCAGGACAGGGGTAGATATGGCTACACCTTC.

CDR3 bases: TGTGCCAGCAGTGTCCTAGGGACAGGGTCCTACAATGAGCAGTTCTTC. Translation gives CASSVLGTGSYNEQFF. The chain uses TRBV6-6 and TRBJ2-1, with 9 bases aligning to TRBD1. The CDR3 length is 16 residues. Trimming at V came to 5 bases and at J to 1 base, leaving 6 bases not matched to a gene. CDR1 is MNHNY and CDR2 is SVGAGI in the germline V gene (reference sequence).

CDR3 protein: CASSLGAVYLSSGNTIYF. The CDR3 nucleotides are TGCGCCAGCAGCTTGGGAGCGGTTTACCTTAGCTCTGGAAACACCATATATTTT. V is TRBV5-1 and J is TRBJ1-3; D gene ambiguous. Trimming took off 0 bases at V and 0 bases at J, with 16 bases between the two ends. This CDR3 comprises 18 residues. Germline lookup yields CDR1 SGHRS and CDR2 YFSETQ. Using reference TRBV5-1 and TRBJ1-3 for the parts outside the CDR3, the full variable domain is KAGVTQTPRYLIKTRGQQVTLSCSPISGHRSVSWYQQTPGQGLQFLFEYFSETQRNKGNFPGRFSGRQFSNSRSEMNVSTLELGDSALYLCASSLGAVYLSSGNTIYFGEGSWLTVV.

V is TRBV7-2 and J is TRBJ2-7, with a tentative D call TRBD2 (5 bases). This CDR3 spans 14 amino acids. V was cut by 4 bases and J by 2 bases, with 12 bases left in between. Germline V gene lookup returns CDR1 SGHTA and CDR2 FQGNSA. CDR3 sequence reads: CASSYGIGAYEQYF. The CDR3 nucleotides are TGTGCCAGCAGCTACGGGATTGGTGCCTACGAGCAGTACTTC.

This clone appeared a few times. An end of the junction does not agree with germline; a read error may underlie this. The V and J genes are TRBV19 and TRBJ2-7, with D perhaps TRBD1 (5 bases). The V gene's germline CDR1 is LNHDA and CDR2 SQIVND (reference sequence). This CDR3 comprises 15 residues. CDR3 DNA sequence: TGTGCCAGCAGTATCTCGAGGCAGGGCCGCTACGAGCAGTACTTC. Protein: CASSISRQGRYEQYF.

In DNA form, the CDR3 reads TGTGCCAGCAGTTCGCGGGGGGACTACTACTACGAGCAGTACTTC. It is translated as CASSSRGDYYYEQYF. J is TRBJ2-7 and V is TRBV6-5, with 8 bases matching TRBD2. The CDR3 has 15 residues. CDR1 is MNHEY, CDR2 SVGAGI, per germline. With 4 bases clipped from V and 3 bases from J, the junction kept 8 bases outside the gene matches.

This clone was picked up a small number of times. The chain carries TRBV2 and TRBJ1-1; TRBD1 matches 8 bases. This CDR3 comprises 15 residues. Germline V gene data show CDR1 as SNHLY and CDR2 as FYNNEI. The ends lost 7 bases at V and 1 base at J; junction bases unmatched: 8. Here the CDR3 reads CASTLNRGRNTEAFF. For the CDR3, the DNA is TGTGCCAGCACTCTTAACAGGGGGAGGAACACTGAAGCTTTCTTT.